This T cell receptor (beta chain) was recorded in a study of vaccination and CD4 T cells after COVID-19. Across the study: Convalescent patients gave post-COVID blood a median around 91 days post-diagnosis, range 35 to 161. Spike peptides, overlapping and drawn from SARS-CoV-2, HCoV-NL63, HCoV-OC43 and HCoV-229E, were used to stimulate cells. Study findings and constraints: A nonsignificant rise from about 20 to 38 was seen in the median number of SARS-CoV-2-reactive clonotypes.

CD4+ T cells that had been cultured provided DNA sequenced with the Oncomine TCR Beta short-read assay. TCRdb re-called the PCR reads with MiXCR, one entry per CDR3 protein. The sample lists some 20,000 distinct CDR3 sequences, about two fifths occurring once. Trimming removed 5 bases at V and 2 bases at J, with 19 bases between. There are 16 residues in the CDR3. The germline gives CDR1 MDHEN, CDR2 SYDVKM. Concerning this clonotype itself: The target antigen is unknown.

The treatment was: approximately nine-day PBMC culture with coronavirus spike peptide pools or control peptides (ViraFEST assay). The gene calls are TRBV28 and TRBJ2-7; no definite D call. The TCR was taken from a human donor who had recovered from COVID-19. Specimen: CD4+ T cells from blood, cultured in vitro. Here the CDR3 DNA reads TGTGCCAGCAGTGGGGTCGGCGTTGGGGTCCCCTACGAGCAGTACTTC. Translating gives CASSGVGVGVPYEQYF.